The TCR beta chain described here comes from a study of regulatory T cells in long-lasting Graves disease. Study-wide results and limits: Study was limited to peripheral blood, excluding thyroid tissue.

Building the TCR beta libraries relied on iRepertoire HTBI primers, and CDR3 regions underwent Arm-PCR. MiXCR, run by TCRdb on the multiplex PCR reads, gives a single entry per CDR3 protein. The sample lists about 420,000 distinct CDR3 sequences; about a quarter were seen once. The trim removed 1 base at V and 6 bases at J, leaving 8 bases unmatched. Germline V gene lookup returns CDR1 MNHNS and CDR2 SASEGT. The CDR3 contains 15 residues. Described time point: persistent/refractory GD, antithyroid drugs over 5 years with positive TRAb. RNA extracted from PBMCs served as the sequencing template. This clonotype came up many times. Antigen specificity is unknown.

This chain connects TRBV6-1 to TRBJ2-7; 8 positions match TRBD2. The material sequenced was peripheral blood mononuclear cells (PBMCs), taken when the disease was refractory, from a patient treated with antithyroid drugs. The source is a female donor with Graves disease. In DNA, the CDR3 is TGTGCCAGCAGTGAAGAGGCGGGAGGATCCCTCGAGCAGTACTTC. It codes for CASSEEAGGSLEQYF.